The clone carrying this TCR beta chain was recorded once. The antigen is undetermined. Sequencing used immunoSEQ multiplex PCR; TCRdb keeps in-frame clones, though not all of them. The data show some 80,000 clones, with roughly 90% seen just once and about 5.2% held by the top ten. The data were taken from a study of T cell responses to AZD1222 COVID-19 vaccine. General study points: Vaccine-related CD4 TCRs covered spike, predominating at 160-218 and 743-854. Clonal diversity was possibly underestimated; the donors were predominantly white British and more often female. Repertoires were collected only later (after the peak T cell response had occurred).

This CDR3 is 16 amino acids long. Germline-derived CDR1 and CDR2 are SGHTA and FQGNSA. The germline V and J ends were trimmed by 7 bases and 5 bases, with 23 bases remaining between them. The TCR originated in an adult in good health. The chain has TRBV7-2 and TRBJ2-5; tentatively, D is TRBD1 (6 bases). This material consisted of peripheral blood, taken on day 0 of AZD1222 vaccination. CDR3 sequence reads: CASTTGMWRTGETQYF. CDR3 sequence (DNA): TGTGCCAGCACCACAGGGATGTGGCGGACCGGGGAGACCCAGTACTTC.